This T cell receptor (beta chain) was sequenced for a study of response to subunit inactivated influenza vaccine. General study results and limits: The authors offered the suggestion that each seasonal influenza vaccination recruits few new T cells.

The CDR3 sequence is 12 residues long. Germline trimming cut 6 bases from V and 13 bases from J; bases unmatched to any gene: 7. MiXCR, applied by TCRdb to the RT-PCR reads, yields one record per CDR3 protein. The data hold 700,000 to 800,000 distinct CDR3 sequences, with under 20% observed a single time. This clonotype was observed a few times. The target antigen is unknown. V and J are TRBV12-3 or TRBV12-4 and TRBJ2-2; 8 bases are a match to TRBD1. This sample comprised PBMCs from blood, obtained about 5 days after vaccination. This sequence was found in a man aged 50 or older who received an inactivated influenza vaccine. Here the CDR3 reads CASRRQGIGLFF. The CDR3 region has the DNA TGTGCCAGCAGAAGACAGGGGATAGGGCTGTTTTTT.